The 29 T cell receptor beta chains listed next were all sequenced from one sample in a study of vaccination and CD4 T cells after COVID-19. Cultured CD4+ T-cell DNA underwent Oncomine TCR Beta short-read sequencing. From the PCR reads, TCRdb called clonotypes with MiXCR, one entry per CDR3 protein. Altogether approximately 7,200 distinct CDR3 sequences are present, around half being singletons, with the ten largest covering about 24%. Regarding treatment: approximately 9-day PBMC culture with coronavirus spike peptide pools or control peptides (ViraFEST assay). Researchers collected the unexposed donor's CD4+ T cells before the COVID-19 pandemic (2011-2018). Antigens for these TCRs are unknown. Sequenced sample: CD4+ T cells from blood, cultured in vitro. All receptors derive from a human donor in good health.

In this sample, this clonotype turned up a few times. This chain uses TRBV20-1 with TRBJ2-7; D is possibly TRBD2 (6 bases). The CDR3 sequence is 15 residues long. V was clipped by 1 base and J by 1 base, with 14 bases between them. Germline V gene data show CDR1 as DFQATT and CDR2 as SNEGSKA (reference sequence). The DNA of the CDR3 is TGCAGTGCTAGAGCCCCCGGGAGATTATCCTACGAGCAGTACTTC. Its protein product is CSARAPGRLSYEQYF.

This clonotype was detected only a few times. The chain joins TRBV19 to TRBJ1-3; 9 bases map to TRBD1. V shed 3 bases, J shed 4 bases, and the junction held 4 bases outside the gene matches. Germline V gene data show CDR1 as LNHDA and CDR2 as SQIVND (reference sequence). CDR3 size: 15 residues. The CDR3 here is CASSIRTGAGNTIYF. In DNA form, the CDR3 reads TGTGCCAGTAGTATTCGGACAGGGGCAGGAAACACCATATATTTT. Full variable domain (outside the CDR3, taken from reference TRBV19 and TRBJ1-3): DGGITQSPKYLFRKEGQNVTLSCEQNLNHDAMYWYRQDPGQGLRLIYYSQIVNDFQKGDIAEGYSVSREKKESFPLTVTSAQKNPTAFYLCASSIRTGAGNTIYFGEGSWLTVV.

The chain has TRBV20-1 and TRBJ2-5; D uncertain. The length of the CDR3 is 11 residues. Trimming took off 0 bases at V and 5 bases at J, with 4 bases between the two ends. CDR1 and CDR2 (germline): DFQATT, SNEGSKA (reference sequence). CDR3 nucleotides: TGCAGTGCTAGAGACAGGGAGACCCAGTACTTC. The encoded protein is CSARDRETQYF.

A remark on this clonotype: A read error may produce the germline difference seen at one junction end. The chain employs TRBV7-2 and TRBJ2-1; D remains ambiguous. This CDR3 is 13 amino acids long. From germline, CDR1 is SGHTA and CDR2 FQGNSA. The CDR3 DNA reads TGTGCCAGCAGCTTACAGGCTTACAATGAGCAGCTCTTC. It yields the protein CASSLQAYNEQLF.

The chain recombines TRBV27 with TRBJ2-1; possibly TRBD1 for D (6 bases). V was clipped by 8 bases and J by 7 bases, with 18 bases between them. This CDR3 has 14 residues. Germline V gives CDR1 MNHEY, CDR2 SMNVEV (reference sequence). For the CDR3, the DNA is TGTGCCAGCGGGGAGAACAGGGTCCGGAATGAGCAGTTCTTC. This codes for CASGENRVRNEQFF.

The V gene is TRBV6-2 or TRBV6-3, the J gene TRBJ1-5, with TRBD1 as a possible D gene (5 bases). The germline V gene encodes CDR1 MNHEY and CDR2 SVGEGT. V was cut by 8 bases and J by 1 base, with 15 bases left in between. The CDR3 consists of 15 residues. DNA for the CDR3: TGTGCCAGCGGGGGATTTACCGGGAGCAATCAGCCCCAGCATTTT. Its protein is CASGGFTGSNQPQHF.

The chain couples TRBV6-5 to TRBJ2-4; 10 bases fit TRBD2. Unmatched junction bases numbered 14, after V lost 0 bases and J lost 0 bases. Germline-derived CDR1 and CDR2 are MNHEY and SVGAGI. The CDR3 totals 21 residues. The DNA of the CDR3 is TGTGCCAGCAGTTACTCGATAGGTGAAGCGGGGGGGATGCTAGCCAAAAACATTCAGTACTTC. Translated, it gives CASSYSIGEAGGMLAKNIQYF.

This clonotype was observed a few times. The J gene is TRBJ1-2, the V gene TRBV2; D not resolved. The CDR3 loop spans 15 amino acids. Trimming stripped 5 bases from V and 4 bases from J, with 17 bases between. Germline CDR1 and CDR2: SNHLY and FYNNEI. This chain's CDR3 is CASSRTGGEIYGYTF. The CDR3 DNA reads TGTGCCAGCAGTCGTACCGGTGGGGAAATCTATGGCTACACCTTC.

By share, this clonotype counts as medium-sized. The chain links TRBV11-2 to TRBJ2-7; D not certain. The CDR3 length is 12 residues. V lost 7 bases and J lost 1, with 8 bases in between. CDR1 SGHAT and CDR2 FQNNGV come from the germline V gene. CDR3: CASKGRSYEQYF. The DNA of the CDR3 is TGTGCCAGCAAAGGCAGATCCTACGAGCAGTACTTC.

In this sample, this clonotype turned up a few times. In nucleotides, the CDR3 is TGTGCCAGTAGTATGGGCAGAACCTACGAGCAGTACTTC. Translation gives CASSMGRTYEQYF. The chain employs TRBV19 and TRBJ2-7; D uncertain. The CDR3 loop spans 13 amino acids. The V and J ends lost 3 bases and 2 bases respectively, with 8 bases between them. Germline CDR1 and CDR2: LNHDA and SQIVND (reference sequence).

The sample holds one count of this clonotype. The rearrangement links TRBV2 to TRBJ1-2; D ambiguous. This CDR3 comprises 14 residues. V was shortened by 3 bases and J by 4 bases, with 12 bases between the two germline ends. From germline, CDR1 is SNHLY and CDR2 FYNNEI. The CDR3 sequence is CASSEYESTYGYTF. Here the CDR3 DNA reads TGTGCCAGCAGTGAGTACGAGAGTACCTATGGCTACACCTTC.

This clonotype was detected a few times. V and J are TRBV28 and TRBJ1-2; D is ambiguous. Per the germline V gene, CDR1 is MDHEN and CDR2 is SYDVKM. CDR3 length: 14 residues. V was trimmed by 4 bases and J by 5 bases, leaving 14 bases between them. The CDR3 DNA sequence: TGTGCCAGCAGTTCCTCCGGGCCAAAATATGGCTACACCTTC. Its protein is CASSSSGPKYGYTF.

CDR3 region: CASSLGGGSGNEQFF. For the CDR3, the DNA is TGTGCCAGCAGCTTGGGAGGCGGGAGCGGCAATGAGCAGTTCTTC. V is TRBV5-4 and J is TRBJ2-1, with TRBD2 identical over 7 bases. The CDR3 covers 15 residues. J lost 6 bases, V lost 0 bases, and 6 bases had no gene match. Germline lookup yields CDR1 SGHNT and CDR2 YYREEE (reference sequence).

J is TRBJ2-1 and V is TRBV5-4, with D perhaps matching TRBD2 (5 bases). In germline, CDR1 is SGHNT, CDR2 YYREEE (reference sequence). This CDR3 has 16 amino acids. Trimming removed 4 bases at V and 4 bases at J, with 18 bases between. The CDR3 DNA follows: TGTGCCAGCAGCCCCCCCCGGGGAGCGTCTTACAATGAGCAGTTCTTC. This codes for CASSPPRGASYNEQFF.

The chain employs TRBV28 and TRBJ1-2; 7 bases align to TRBD1. CDR1 and CDR2 (germline): MDHEN, SYDVKM. Trimming removed 3 bases from V and 7 bases from J; junction bases left unmatched: 8. CDR3 length: 14 residues. The DNA of the CDR3 is TGTGCCAGCAGTTTGGGGACAGTTCAATCTGGCTACACCTTC. The encoded protein is CASSLGTVQSGYTF.

The chain recombines TRBV15 with TRBJ1-6; D call uncertain. With 5 bases removed from V and 5 bases from J, the gap between germline ends came to 10 bases. The CDR3 consists of 14 residues. Germline assignment: CDR1 LNHNV and CDR2 YYDKDF (reference sequence). The CDR3 nucleotides read TGTGCCACCAGCCACAACAGACATAATTCACCCCTCCACTTT. This encodes CATSHNRHNSPLHF. Supplemented by reference TRBV15 and TRBJ1-6, the full variable domain reads DAMVIQNPRYQVTQFGKPVTLSCSQTLNHNVMYWYQQKSSQAPKLLFHYYDKDFNNEADTPDNFQSRRPNTSFCFLDIRSPGLGDTAMYLCATSHNRHNSPLHFGNGTRLTVT.

This chain uses TRBV15 with TRBJ1-6; 9 bases are a match to TRBD1. Germline values: CDR1 LNHNV, CDR2 YYDKDF (reference sequence). The CDR3 spans 16 residues. V was pared by 3 bases and J by 8 bases, with 8 bases of the junction left unmatched. This CDR3 is CATSRHRDRVDSPLHF. DNA of the CDR3: TGTGCCACCAGCAGGCACCGGGACAGGGTCGATTCACCCCTCCACTTT.

The rearrangement uses TRBV7-2 and TRBJ2-5, with D possibly TRBD2 on 7 matching bases. The CDR3 loop spans 15 amino acids. V was shortened by 1 base and J by 3 bases, with 12 bases between the two germline ends. Germline V gene lookup returns CDR1 SGHTA and CDR2 FQGNSA. CDR3 DNA: TGTGCCAGCAGCTTAGAAGGGGGGGGCAAAGAGACCCAGTACTTC. Protein product: CASSLEGGGKETQYF.

The chain joins TRBV6-5 to TRBJ2-3; 13 nucleotides line up with TRBD2. The V gene's germline CDR1 is MNHEY and CDR2 SVGAGI. The J segment lost 4 bases and the V segment lost 2 bases, leaving 9 bases of the junction unmatched. CDR3 size: 18 residues. The CDR3, as DNA: TGTGCCAGCAGTTACCCACCCGGACTAGCGGGAGCCCCAGATACGCAGTATTTT. This codes for CASSYPPGLAGAPDTQYF.

This clonotype was counted only a few times. This chain uses TRBV30 with TRBJ1-2; D is perhaps TRBD1 (5 bases). Germline CDR1 and CDR2: GTSNPN and SVGIG (reference sequence). The V gene lost 3 bases and the J gene lost 5 bases, with 16 bases spanning the gap. The CDR3 length is 14 residues. CDR3 sequence: CAWSAGRRDYGYTF. The CDR3 nucleotides read TGTGCCTGGAGCGCGGGACGGAGGGATTATGGCTACACCTTC.

This chain uses TRBV20-1 with TRBJ1-1; D unresolved. Germline V gene lookup returns CDR1 DFQATT and CDR2 SNEGSKA (reference sequence). Trimming pared 1 base from V and 7 bases from J, leaving 19 bases between. CDR3 length: 15 amino acids. The CDR3 DNA reads TGCAGTGCTAGAGTTTTCCGCAGGCTACTTTATGAAGCTTTCTTT. It translates to CSARVFRRLLYEAFF.

This clonotype was detected only a few times. The rearrangement uses TRBV7-8 and TRBJ1-1; D is unresolved. CDR3 size: 13 residues. V lost 4 bases, J lost 3 bases, and 9 bases lay in between. Per germline, CDR1 SGHVS and CDR2 FQNEAQ. CDR3 in DNA: TGTGCCAGCAGCTCAAGAACTCACACTGAAGCTTTCTTT. It is translated as CASSSRTHTEAFF.

The gene calls are TRBV19 and TRBJ2-1; 8 bases are a match to TRBD2. Germline CDR1 reads LNHDA; CDR2 reads SQIVND (reference sequence). V lost 4 bases to trimming and J lost 0 bases; unmatched junction nucleotides: 5. The CDR3 has 16 amino acids. CDR3 sequence: CASSNIAGSSYNEQFF. The CDR3 nucleotides read TGTGCCAGTAGTAACATAGCGGGGAGCTCCTACAATGAGCAGTTCTTC. The full variable domain, its missing parts supplied by reference TRBV19 and TRBJ2-1, is DGGITQSPKYLFRKEGQNVTLSCEQNLNHDAMYWYRQDPGQGLRLIYYSQIVNDFQKGDIAEGYSVSREKKESFPLTVTSAQKNPTAFYLCASSNIAGSSYNEQFFGPGTRLTVL.

The rearrangement joins TRBV6-5 to TRBJ2-3; weak D call: TRBD2 (5 bases). This CDR3 has 16 amino acids. V lost 2 bases and J lost 2, with 14 bases in between. Germline CDR1 and CDR2: MNHEY and SVGAGI. Here the CDR3 DNA reads TGTGCCAGCAGTTACGGAGGAAGGTGGAACACAGATACGCAGTATTTT. Its protein product is CASSYGGRWNTDTQYF.

By its share, this clonotype is medium-sized. V is TRBV7-8 and J is TRBJ2-7, with D tentatively TRBD2 (7 bases). This CDR3 spans 17 amino acids. V lost 5 bases and J 6 bases, leaving 26 bases between the germline ends. Germline CDR1 reads SGHVS; CDR2 reads FQNEAQ. The CDR3 DNA sequence: TGTGCCAGCAGCCCCCCCTTGCGGGAGAATCCCAGGGGCGAGCAGTACTTC. This sequence encodes CASSPPLRENPRGEQYF.

V is TRBV6-2 or TRBV6-3 and J is TRBJ2-7, with D perhaps TRBD2 (6 bases). The CDR3 length is 13 residues. Germline-derived CDR1 and CDR2 are MNHEY and SVGEGT. V lost 6 bases and J lost 6, with 15 bases in between. The CDR3 spells CASRLAGTSEQYF. As DNA, the CDR3 is TGTGCCAGCAGACTAGCAGGTACAAGCGAGCAGTACTTC.

The sample holds a few counts of this clonotype. This sequence joins TRBV7-9 and TRBJ1-2, with unresolved D. The CDR3 length is 14 residues. Germline assignment: CDR1 SEHNR and CDR2 FQNEAQ (reference sequence). With 1 base removed from V and 0 bases from J, the gap between germline ends came to 6 bases. The CDR3 bases are TGTGCCAGCAGCTTAGACTCTCCTAACTATGGCTACACCTTC. Protein sequence: CASSLDSPNYGYTF.

V usage is TRBV9 and J usage is TRBJ1-6, with D possibly being TRBD1 (5 bases). This CDR3 has 13 residues. V was shortened by 4 bases and J by 13 bases, with 15 bases between the two germline ends. Germline CDR1 reads SGDLS; CDR2 reads YYNGEE. The DNA for the CDR3 is TGTGCCAGCAGCCGGGACTCCGGGGCGCCCCTCCACTTT. It codes for CASSRDSGAPLHF.

This chain links TRBV7-2 with TRBJ2-5; 7 bases agree with TRBD2. CDR1 SGHTA and CDR2 FQGNSA come from the germline V gene. The CDR3 covers 19 residues. The ends lost 2 bases at V and 5 bases at J; junction bases unmatched: 20. The CDR3 nucleotides are TGTGCCAGCAGCTTATTTTTGGCAACGGGAGGCCCCCTGCGGGAGACCCAGTACTTC. This gives the protein CASSLFLATGGPLRETQYF.